These 3 T cell receptor beta chains came from one sample sequenced in a study of glioma-infiltrating T cells. TCR alpha and beta CDR3 regions were amplified from RNA using iRepertoire nested multiplex PCR. TCRdb itself ran the multiplex PCR reads through MiXCR, one entry per CDR3 protein. The sample holds under 150,000 distinct CDR3 sequences; under 30% are singletons and the top ten take over 25%. Sequenced input: glioma tissue, nonneoplastic brain tissue, or PBMCs (not recorded which). The receptors stem from a human donor with low-grade glioma or glioblastoma, undergoing nonglioma brain surgery, or in good health (not recorded which).

The rearrangement uses TRBV19 and TRBJ2-3; the D gene could be TRBD1 or TRBD2 (5 bases each). CDR1 is LNHDA, CDR2 SQIVND, per germline (reference sequence). This CDR3 comprises 14 residues. Trimming shortened V by 7 bases and J by 2 bases, and 13 bases separated the two germline ends. The CDR3 DNA is TGTGCCAGTAAAGAGGGCAGGGTCACAGATACGCAGTATTTT. This encodes CASKEGRVTDTQYF.

The chain carries TRBV7-8 and TRBJ2-7; tentatively, D is TRBD1 (6 bases). The CDR3 is 13 amino acids. Between the trimmed V and J ends, which lost 4 bases and 0 bases, there was a span of 7 bases. Germline V gene lookup returns CDR1 SGHVS and CDR2 FQNEAQ. The CDR3 sequence is CASSSDSSYEQYV. The CDR3 region has the DNA TGTGCCAGCAGCTCGGACAGCTCCTACGAGCAGTACGTC.

This clonotype was observed a handful of times. The chain couples TRBV5-1 to TRBJ1-1; 9 nucleotides line up with TRBD1. The CDR3 runs to 13 residues. Germline V lookup: CDR1 SGHRS, CDR2 YFSETQ. Trimming cost V 7 bases and J 1 base; bases outside gene matches: 2. The CDR3 reads CASGTGKNTEAFF. Written as DNA, the CDR3 is TGCGCCAGCGGGACAGGGAAGAACACTGAAGCTTTCTTT.